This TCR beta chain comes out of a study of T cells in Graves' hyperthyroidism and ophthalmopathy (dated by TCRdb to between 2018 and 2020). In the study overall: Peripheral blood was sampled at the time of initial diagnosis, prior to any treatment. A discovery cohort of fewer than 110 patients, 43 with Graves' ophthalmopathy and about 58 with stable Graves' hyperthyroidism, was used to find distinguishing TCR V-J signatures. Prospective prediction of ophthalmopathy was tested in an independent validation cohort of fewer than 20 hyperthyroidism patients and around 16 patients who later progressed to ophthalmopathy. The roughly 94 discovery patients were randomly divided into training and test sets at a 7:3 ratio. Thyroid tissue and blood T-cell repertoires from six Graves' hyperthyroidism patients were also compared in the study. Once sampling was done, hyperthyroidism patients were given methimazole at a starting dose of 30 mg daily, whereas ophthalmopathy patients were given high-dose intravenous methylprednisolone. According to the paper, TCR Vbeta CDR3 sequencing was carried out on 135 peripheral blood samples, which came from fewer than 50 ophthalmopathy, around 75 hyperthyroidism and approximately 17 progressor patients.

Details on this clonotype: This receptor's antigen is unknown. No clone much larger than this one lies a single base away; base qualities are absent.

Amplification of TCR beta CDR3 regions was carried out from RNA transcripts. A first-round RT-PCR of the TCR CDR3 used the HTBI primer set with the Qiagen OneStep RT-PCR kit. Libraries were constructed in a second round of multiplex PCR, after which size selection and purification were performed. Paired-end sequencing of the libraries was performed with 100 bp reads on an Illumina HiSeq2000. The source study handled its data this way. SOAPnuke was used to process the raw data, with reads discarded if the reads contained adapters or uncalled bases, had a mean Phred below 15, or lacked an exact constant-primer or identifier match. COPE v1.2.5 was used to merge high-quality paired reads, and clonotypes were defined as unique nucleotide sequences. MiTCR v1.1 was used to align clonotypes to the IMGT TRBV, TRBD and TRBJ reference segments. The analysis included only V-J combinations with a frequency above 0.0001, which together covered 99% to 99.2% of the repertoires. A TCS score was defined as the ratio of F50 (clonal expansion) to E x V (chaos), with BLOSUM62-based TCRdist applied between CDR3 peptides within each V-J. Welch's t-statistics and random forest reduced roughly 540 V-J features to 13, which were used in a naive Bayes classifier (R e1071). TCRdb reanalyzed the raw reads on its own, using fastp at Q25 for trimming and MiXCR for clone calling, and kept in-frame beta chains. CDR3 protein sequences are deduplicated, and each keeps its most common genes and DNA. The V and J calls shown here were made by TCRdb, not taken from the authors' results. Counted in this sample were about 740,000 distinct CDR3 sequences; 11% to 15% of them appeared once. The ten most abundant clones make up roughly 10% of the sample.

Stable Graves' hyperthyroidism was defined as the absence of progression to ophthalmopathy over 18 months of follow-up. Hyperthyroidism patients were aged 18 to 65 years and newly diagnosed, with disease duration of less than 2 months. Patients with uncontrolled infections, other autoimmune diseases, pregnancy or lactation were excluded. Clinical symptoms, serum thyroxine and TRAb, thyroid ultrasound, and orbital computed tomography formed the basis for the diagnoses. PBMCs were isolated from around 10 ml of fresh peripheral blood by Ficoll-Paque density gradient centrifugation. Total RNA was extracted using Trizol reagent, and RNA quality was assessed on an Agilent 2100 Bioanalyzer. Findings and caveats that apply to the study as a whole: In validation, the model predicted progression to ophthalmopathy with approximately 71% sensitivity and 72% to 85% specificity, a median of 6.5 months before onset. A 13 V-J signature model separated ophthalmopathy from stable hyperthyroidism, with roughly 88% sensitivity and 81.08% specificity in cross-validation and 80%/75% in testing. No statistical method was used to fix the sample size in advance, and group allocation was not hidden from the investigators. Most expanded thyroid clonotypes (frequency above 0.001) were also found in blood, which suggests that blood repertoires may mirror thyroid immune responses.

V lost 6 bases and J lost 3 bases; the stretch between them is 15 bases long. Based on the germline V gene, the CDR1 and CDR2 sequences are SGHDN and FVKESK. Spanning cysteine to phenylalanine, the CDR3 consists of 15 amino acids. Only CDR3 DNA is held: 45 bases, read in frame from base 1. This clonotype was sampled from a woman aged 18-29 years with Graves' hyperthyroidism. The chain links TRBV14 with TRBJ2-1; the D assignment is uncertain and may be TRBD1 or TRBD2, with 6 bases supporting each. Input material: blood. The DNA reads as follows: TGTGCCAGCAGTCGGGGGCCCGCGGACTACAATGAGCAGTTCTTC. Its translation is CASSRGPADYNEQFF.